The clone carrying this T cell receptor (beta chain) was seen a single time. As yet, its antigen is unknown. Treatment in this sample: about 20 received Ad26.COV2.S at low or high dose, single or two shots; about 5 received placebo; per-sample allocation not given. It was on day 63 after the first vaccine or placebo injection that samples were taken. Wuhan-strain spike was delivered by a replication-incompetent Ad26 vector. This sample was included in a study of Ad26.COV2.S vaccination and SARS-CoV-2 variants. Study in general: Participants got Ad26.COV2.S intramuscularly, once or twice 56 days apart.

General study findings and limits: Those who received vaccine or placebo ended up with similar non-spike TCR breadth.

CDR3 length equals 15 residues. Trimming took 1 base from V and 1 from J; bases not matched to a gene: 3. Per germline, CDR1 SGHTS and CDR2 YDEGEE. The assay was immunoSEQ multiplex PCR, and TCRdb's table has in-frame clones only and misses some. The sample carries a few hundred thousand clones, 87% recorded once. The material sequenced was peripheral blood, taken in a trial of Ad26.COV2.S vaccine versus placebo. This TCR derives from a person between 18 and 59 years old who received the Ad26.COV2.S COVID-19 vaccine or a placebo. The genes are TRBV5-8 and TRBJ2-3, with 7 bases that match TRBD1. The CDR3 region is CASSLFQGGTDTQYF. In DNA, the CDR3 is TGTGCCAGCAGCTTGTTTCAGGGGGGCACAGATACGCAGTATTTT.